A single sample gave rise to the 10 T cell receptor beta chains below, sequenced in a study. Cells sorted as Tregs were CD4+, CD25+ and CD127-/low. TCRdb re-called the 5' RACE reads with MiXCR, one entry per CDR3 protein. The table lists about 55,000 distinct CDR3 sequences, around 20% of them singletons. Sequenced input: tumor-infiltrating Tregs sorted from the breast tumor. These receptors originate from a female donor with breast cancer.

The chain joins TRBV7-2 to TRBJ1-1; tentatively, D is TRBD1 (5 bases). From germline, CDR1 is SGHTA and CDR2 FQGNSA. Trimming cost V 4 bases and J 10 bases, with 13 bases left between them. The CDR3 is 12 amino acids. CDR3 DNA: TGTGCCAGCAGCTCACTGGGGCTTAGAGCTTTCTTT. Its protein product is CASSSLGLRAFF.

This clonotype was seen once. A much larger clone sits a single nucleotide away, making a read error possible. The chain recombines TRBV6-5 with TRBJ2-5; D is ambiguous. Per the germline V gene, CDR1 is MNHEY and CDR2 is SVGAGI. Trimming left V 4 bases short and J 5 bases short, with 17 bases between. The CDR3 runs 15 residues. In DNA form, the CDR3 reads TGTGCCAGCAGTTCCCTACGACGGCCCCACGAGACCCAGTACTTC. Translation: CASSSLRRPHETQYF.

Only a few counts were recorded for this clonotype. The V call is TRBV20-1, the J call TRBJ2-3, with a possible D match to TRBD2 (6 bases). V lost 5 bases, J lost 2 bases, and 17 bases lay in between. The CDR3 has 15 amino acids. Germline loops: CDR1 DFQATT, CDR2 SNEGSKA (reference sequence). Written as DNA, the CDR3 is TGCAGTGCTCCTTATAGGACTAATCCCACAGATACGCAGTATTTT. This sequence encodes CSAPYRTNPTDTQYF.

This clonotype has just a few counts. The chain employs TRBV5-6 and TRBJ1-1; no reliable D call. CDR1 is SGHDT and CDR2 is YYEEEE in the germline V gene. Deletions cut 1 base from V and 5 bases from J, with 15 bases between. There are 15 residues in the CDR3. Here the CDR3 reads CASSLINPSRTEAFF. CDR3 sequence (DNA): TGTGCCAGCAGCTTGATAAACCCATCGAGGACTGAAGCTTTCTTT.

This clonotype was observed at least ten times. The genes are TRBV7-8 and TRBJ1-1; TRBD1 aligns across 7 bases. The CDR3 covers 15 residues. J lost 7 bases, V lost 2 bases, and 10 bases had no gene match. Germline-derived CDR1 and CDR2 are SGHVS and FQNEAQ. The CDR3 DNA reads as TGTGCCAGCAGCTTAACAGGGGACACCGCCCATGAAGCTTTCTTT. It encodes CASSLTGDTAHEAFF. Together with reference TRBV7-8 and TRBJ1-1, the CDR3 gives the full variable domain: GAGVSQSPRYKVAKRGQDVALRCDPISGHVSLFWYQQALGQGPEFLTYFQNEAQLDKSGLPSDRFFAERPEGSVSTLKIQRTQQEDSAVYLCASSLTGDTAHEAFFGQGTRLTVV.

This clonotype showed up just a few times. The V and J genes are TRBV20-1 and TRBJ1-5, with 9 bases fitting TRBD1. The germline V gene has CDR1 DFQATT and CDR2 SNEGSKA (reference sequence). V shed 6 bases, J shed 5 bases, and the junction held 8 bases outside the gene matches. The CDR3 runs 14 residues. In DNA, the CDR3 is TGCAGTGCCCACCGGGACAGGGACGATCAGCCCCAGCATTTT. Translated, it gives CSAHRDRDDQPQHF.

As to this clonotype: The CDR3 ends on some other residue instead of the conserved phenylalanine or tryptophan, so this is likely a read error. The DNA is omitted, as the CDR3 cannot be located on it reliably, and the CDR3 follows TCRdb's listing. The V call is TRBV28, the J call TRBJ1-1; the table's D call, TRBD1, was not checked against the DNA. Germline V gives CDR1 MDHEN, CDR2 SYDVKM. The CDR3 is 13 residues long, ends included. CDR3 sequence reads: CATRTAMNTEAVC.

This chain connects TRBV5-1 to TRBJ1-5; D gene ambiguous. Trimming took off 0 bases at V and 5 bases at J, with 9 bases between the two ends. The CDR3 contains 14 residues. The V gene's germline CDR1 is SGHRS and CDR2 YFSETQ. The CDR3 region has the DNA TGCGCCAGCAGCTTGGACTCGCGTGATCAGCCCCAGCATTTT. Its protein is CASSLDSRDQPQHF.

V usage is TRBV28 and J usage is TRBJ1-2; 7 bases map to TRBD1. The V gene's germline CDR1 is MDHEN and CDR2 SYDVKM. This CDR3 has 14 amino acids. V shed 2 bases, J shed 8 bases, and the junction held 8 bases outside the gene matches. In nucleotides, the CDR3 is TGTGCCAGCAGTTTACAGGGGGTACCCAGAGGCTACACCTTC. This sequence encodes CASSLQGVPRGYTF.

The chain joins TRBV7-2 to TRBJ2-7; TRBD1 aligns across 7 bases. Losses at the gene ends were 1 base for V and 6 bases for J; bases not matched to a gene: 6. This CDR3 has 14 residues. Germline lookup yields CDR1 SGHTA and CDR2 FQGNSA. DNA of the CDR3: TGTGCCAGCAGCTTAGTACGAGGGGGCTCCGAGCAGTACTTC. As protein: CASSLVRGGSEQYF.